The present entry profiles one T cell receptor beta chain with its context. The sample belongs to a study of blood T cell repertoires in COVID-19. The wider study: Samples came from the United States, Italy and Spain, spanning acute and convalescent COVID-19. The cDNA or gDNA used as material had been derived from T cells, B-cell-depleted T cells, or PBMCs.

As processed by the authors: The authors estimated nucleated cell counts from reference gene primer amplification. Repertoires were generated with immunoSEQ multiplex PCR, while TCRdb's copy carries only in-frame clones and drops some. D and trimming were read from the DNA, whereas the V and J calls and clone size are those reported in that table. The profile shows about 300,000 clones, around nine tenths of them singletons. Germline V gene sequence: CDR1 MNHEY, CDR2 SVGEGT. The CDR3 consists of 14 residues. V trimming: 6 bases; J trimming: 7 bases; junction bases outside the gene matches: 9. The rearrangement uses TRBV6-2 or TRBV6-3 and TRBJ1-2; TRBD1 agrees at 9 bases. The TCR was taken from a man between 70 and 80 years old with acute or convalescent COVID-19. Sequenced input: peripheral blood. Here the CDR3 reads CASSSGTGQFGYTF. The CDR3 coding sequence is TGTGCCAGCAGCAGTGGGACAGGGCAATTTGGCTACACCTTC.